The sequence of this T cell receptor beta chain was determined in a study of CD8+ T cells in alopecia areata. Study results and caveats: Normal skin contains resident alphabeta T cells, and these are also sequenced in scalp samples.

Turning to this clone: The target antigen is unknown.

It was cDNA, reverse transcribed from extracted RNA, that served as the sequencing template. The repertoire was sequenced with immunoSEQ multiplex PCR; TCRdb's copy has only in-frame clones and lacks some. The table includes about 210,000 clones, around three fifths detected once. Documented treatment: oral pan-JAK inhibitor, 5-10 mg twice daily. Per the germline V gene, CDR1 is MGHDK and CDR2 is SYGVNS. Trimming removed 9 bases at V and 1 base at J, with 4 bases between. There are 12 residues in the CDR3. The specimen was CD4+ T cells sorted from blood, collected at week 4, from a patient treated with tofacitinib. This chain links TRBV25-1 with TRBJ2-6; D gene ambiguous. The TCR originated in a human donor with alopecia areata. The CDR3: CASRSGANVLTF. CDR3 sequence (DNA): TGTGCCAGTAGGTCTGGGGCCAACGTCCTGACTTTC. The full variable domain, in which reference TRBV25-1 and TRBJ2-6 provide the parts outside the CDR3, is EADIYQTPRYLVIGTGKKITLECSQTMGHDKMYWYQQDPGMELHLIHYSYGVNSTEKGDLSSESTVSRIRTEHFPLTLESARPSHTSQYLCASRSGANVLTFGAGSRLTVL.